These T cell receptor beta chains were read from a single sample in a study of persistence of HIV-infected CD4 T cells. Their specific antigens are unknown. Method: immunoSEQ multiplex PCR; TCRdb's copy keeps in-frame clones and lacks some. The table lists 35,000 to 40,000 clones, roughly 80% of them singletons. The sample was CD4+ T cells sorted from PBMCs after roughly 18-hour stimulation, taken from a patient who received antiretroviral therapy. The receptors here all came from an adult man with HIV who was CMV-seropositive. CDR3s include the opening cysteine and the closing phenylalanine or tryptophan. Each record gives: V gene, CDR3 length, J gene, clone size, D gene, CDR3 protein, CDR3 DNA. The D gene is left open where the match is weak. Clone size appears in some rows only: once, few, many, or a class for an expanded clone.

V gene: TRBV5-1
CDR3 length: 17
J gene: TRBJ1-1
clone size: few
D gene: NA
CDR3 protein: CASSRGISSISNTEAFF
CDR3 DNA: TGCGCCAGCAGCCGGGGCATCAGCTCCATCTCGAACACTGAAGCTTTCTTT

V gene: TRBV18
CDR3 length: 16
J gene: TRBJ1-5
clone size: NA
D gene: NA
CDR3 protein: CASSPGQPYSNQPQHF
CDR3 DNA: TGTGCCAGCTCCCCCGGACAGCCCTATAGCAATCAGCCCCAGCATTTT

V gene: TRBV6-6
CDR3 length: 16
J gene: TRBJ1-5
clone size: NA
D gene: NA
CDR3 protein: CASSLQGYGSNQPQHF
CDR3 DNA: TGTGCCAGCAGTTTACAGGGATACGGCAGCAATCAGCCCCAGCATTTT

V gene: TRBV2
CDR3 length: 16
J gene: TRBJ2-2
clone size: NA
D gene: NA
CDR3 protein: CASSKDDPSNTGELFF
CDR3 DNA: TGTGCCAGCTCCAAGGACGACCCTTCGAACACCGGGGAGCTGTTTTTT

V gene: TRBV15
CDR3 length: 16
J gene: TRBJ2-7
clone size: NA
D gene: NA
CDR3 protein: CATSREGVLASYEQYF
CDR3 DNA: TGTGCCACCAGCAGAGAGGGGGTCTTAGCCTCCTACGAGCAGTACTTC

V gene: TRBV2
CDR3 length: 13
J gene: TRBJ1-1
clone size: once
D gene: NA
CDR3 protein: CATRQDLNTEAFF
CDR3 DNA: TGTGCCACTCGTCAGGACTTGAACACTGAAGCTTTCTTT

V gene: TRBV2
CDR3 length: 12
J gene: TRBJ1-1
clone size: NA
D gene: TRBD1
CDR3 protein: CASSGVTGVAFF
CDR3 DNA: TGTGCCAGCAGTGGAGTGACAGGGGTTGCTTTCTTT

V gene: TRBV27
CDR3 length: 13
J gene: TRBJ1-2
clone size: NA
D gene: NA
CDR3 protein: CASSFRDLSGYTF
CDR3 DNA: TGTGCCAGCAGTTTCAGGGACCTCTCAGGCTACACCTTC

V gene: TRBV10-2
CDR3 length: 14
J gene: TRBJ1-1
clone size: NA
D gene: TRBD1
CDR3 protein: CASRLTGTNTEAFF
CDR3 DNA: TGCGCCAGCAGGTTGACAGGGACGAACACTGAAGCTTTCTTT

V gene: TRBV3-1/TRBV3-2
CDR3 length: 13
J gene: TRBJ1-6
clone size: NA
D gene: NA
CDR3 protein: CASSQEPNSPLHF
CDR3 DNA: TGTGCCAGCAGCCAGGAGCCCAATTCACCCCTCCACTTT

V gene: TRBV27
CDR3 length: 16
J gene: TRBJ2-7
clone size: NA
D gene: TRBD1
CDR3 protein: CASSLRRGTEIYEQYF
CDR3 DNA: TGTGCCAGCAGTTTGCGCCGAGGGACAGAGATTTACGAGCAGTACTTC

V gene: TRBV2
CDR3 length: 13
J gene: TRBJ1-1
clone size: NA
D gene: TRBD1
CDR3 protein: CASSGQGATEAFF
CDR3 DNA: TGTGCCAGCAGCGGACAGGGGGCCACTGAAGCTTTCTTT

V gene: TRBV19
CDR3 length: 15
J gene: TRBJ2-3
clone size: NA
D gene: TRBD2
CDR3 protein: CASSIARGSTDTQYF
CDR3 DNA: TGTGCCAGTAGTATAGCGCGGGGGAGCACAGATACGCAGTATTTT

V gene: TRBV5-1
CDR3 length: 14
J gene: TRBJ2-3
clone size: NA
D gene: NA
CDR3 protein: CASSLQESTDTQYF
CDR3 DNA: TGCGCCAGCAGCTTACAGGAAAGCACAGATACGCAGTATTTT

V gene: TRBV19
CDR3 length: 13
J gene: TRBJ1-6
clone size: NA
D gene: TRBD1
CDR3 protein: CASSMGQNSPLHF
CDR3 DNA: TGTGCCAGTAGTATGGGACAGAATTCACCCCTCCACTTT

V gene: TRBV28
CDR3 length: 16
J gene: TRBJ1-1
clone size: NA
D gene: TRBD1
CDR3 protein: CASSPAGPTGRTEAFF
CDR3 DNA: TGTGCCAGCAGTCCGGCCGGCCCGACAGGGCGCACTGAAGCTTTCTTT

V gene: TRBV3-1/TRBV3-2
CDR3 length: 14
J gene: TRBJ1-6
clone size: NA
D gene: NA
CDR3 protein: CATMESSYNSPLHF
CDR3 DNA: TGTGCCACCATGGAGAGCTCCTATAATTCACCCCTCCACTTT

V gene: TRBV18
CDR3 length: 14
J gene: TRBJ1-2
clone size: few
D gene: NA
CDR3 protein: CASSSEGPAYGYTF
CDR3 DNA: TGTGCCAGCTCCTCCGAGGGACCGGCCTATGGCTACACCTTC

V gene: TRBV5-1
CDR3 length: 14
J gene: TRBJ2-7
clone size: NA
D gene: NA
CDR3 protein: CASSSQGNKYEQYF
CDR3 DNA: TGCGCCAGCAGCTCACAGGGAAACAAGTACGAGCAGTACTTC

V gene: TRBV28
CDR3 length: 15
J gene: TRBJ1-4
clone size: NA
D gene: NA
CDR3 protein: CASSRTGSTAEKLFF
CDR3 DNA: TGTGCCAGCAGTCGAACGGGGAGTACAGCCGAAAAACTGTTTTTT

V gene: TRBV4-2
CDR3 length: 20
J gene: TRBJ2-3
clone size: NA
D gene: TRBD1
CDR3 protein: CASSQERIANWDRGTDTQYF
CDR3 DNA: TGTGCCAGCAGCCAAGAACGTATAGCTAACTGGGACAGGGGAACAGATACGCAGTATTTT

V gene: TRBV2
CDR3 length: 14
J gene: TRBJ1-2
clone size: NA
D gene: TRBD1
CDR3 protein: CASSEKKQGEGYTF
CDR3 DNA: TGTGCCAGCAGTGAAAAGAAACAGGGGGAAGGCTACACCTTC

V gene: TRBV11-3
CDR3 length: 17
J gene: TRBJ2-7
clone size: NA
D gene: TRBD1
CDR3 protein: CASSSSFGTGDPYEQYF
CDR3 DNA: TGTGCCAGCAGCTCCTCCTTCGGGACAGGGGATCCCTACGAGCAGTACTTC

V gene: TRBV7-8
CDR3 length: 14
J gene: TRBJ1-2
clone size: NA
D gene: NA
CDR3 protein: CASSFRGANYGYTF
CDR3 DNA: TGTGCCAGCAGCTTCCGGGGGGCAAATTATGGCTACACCTTC

V gene: TRBV9
CDR3 length: 16
J gene: TRBJ2-3
clone size: NA
D gene: TRBD2
CDR3 protein: CASSVGVGTKADTQYF
CDR3 DNA: TGTGCCAGCAGCGTTGGTGTCGGGACTAAGGCAGATACGCAGTATTTT

V gene: TRBV4-1
CDR3 length: 17
J gene: TRBJ2-2
clone size: NA
D gene: NA
CDR3 protein: CASSQGFGGAGTGELFF
CDR3 DNA: TGCGCCAGCAGCCAAGGATTTGGAGGGGCGGGCACCGGGGAGCTGTTTTTT

V gene: TRBV3-1/TRBV3-2
CDR3 length: 17
J gene: TRBJ2-3
clone size: NA
D gene: TRBD2
CDR3 protein: CASSQAIAGGSTDTQYF
CDR3 DNA: TGTGCCAGCAGCCAAGCCATAGCGGGGGGGAGCACAGATACGCAGTATTTT

V gene: TRBV19
CDR3 length: 16
J gene: TRBJ1-1
clone size: few
D gene: NA
CDR3 protein: CASSIDQSTANTEAFF
CDR3 DNA: TGTGCCAGTAGTATAGATCAGTCTACAGCGAACACTGAAGCTTTCTTT

V gene: TRBV2
CDR3 length: 13
J gene: TRBJ2-2
clone size: NA
D gene: NA
CDR3 protein: CASNRGNPGELFF
CDR3 DNA: TGTGCCAGCAATCGGGGAAATCCCGGGGAGCTGTTTTTT

V gene: TRBV2
CDR3 length: 12
J gene: TRBJ2-4
clone size: NA
D gene: NA
CDR3 protein: CASSERANIQYF
CDR3 DNA: TGTGCCAGCAGTGAAAGGGCAAACATTCAGTACTTC

V gene: TRBV9
CDR3 length: 15
J gene: TRBJ1-3
clone size: NA
D gene: NA
CDR3 protein: CASSVGGEGGNTIYF
CDR3 DNA: TGTGCCAGCAGCGTAGGGGGAGAAGGAGGAAACACCATATATTTT

V gene: TRBV7-6
CDR3 length: 15
J gene: TRBJ2-7
clone size: NA
D gene: NA
CDR3 protein: CASSLEAAGRYEQYF
CDR3 DNA: TGTGCCAGCAGCTTAGAGGCGGCAGGGAGGTACGAGCAGTACTTC

V gene: TRBV7-3
CDR3 length: 15
J gene: TRBJ2-1
clone size: NA
D gene: TRBD1
CDR3 protein: CASSLRTGSKNEQFF
CDR3 DNA: TGTGCCAGCAGCTTAAGGACAGGGAGCAAGAATGAGCAGTTCTTC

V gene: TRBV3-1/TRBV3-2
CDR3 length: 12
J gene: TRBJ1-1
clone size: NA
D gene: TRBD1
CDR3 protein: CASSQGGQKAFF
CDR3 DNA: TGTGCCAGCAGCCAAGGGGGACAGAAAGCTTTCTTT

V gene: TRBV25-1
CDR3 length: 15
J gene: TRBJ1-1
clone size: NA
D gene: NA
CDR3 protein: CASSALGIMNTEAFF
CDR3 DNA: TGTGCCAGCAGTGCCCTGGGGATTATGAACACTGAAGCTTTCTTT

V gene: TRBV27
CDR3 length: 15
J gene: TRBJ1-5
clone size: NA
D gene: NA
CDR3 protein: CASSLGGFSNQPQHF
CDR3 DNA: TGTGCCAGCAGTTTGGGTGGGTTTAGCAATCAGCCCCAGCATTTT

V gene: TRBV3-1/TRBV3-2
CDR3 length: 14
J gene: TRBJ1-3
clone size: NA
D gene: NA
CDR3 protein: CASSSTGAGNTIYF
CDR3 DNA: TGTGCCAGCAGCTCGACAGGAGCTGGAAACACCATATATTTT

V gene: TRBV5-4
CDR3 length: 16
J gene: TRBJ2-1
clone size: NA
D gene: TRBD1
CDR3 protein: CASSIDRGHLENEQFF
CDR3 DNA: TGTGCCAGCAGCATTGACAGGGGGCATTTGGAGAATGAGCAGTTCTTC

V gene: TRBV19
CDR3 length: 16
J gene: TRBJ2-1
clone size: NA
D gene: NA
CDR3 protein: CASKSRGWAGRNEQFF
CDR3 DNA: TGTGCCAGTAAGAGTCGGGGCTGGGCCGGGCGGAATGAGCAGTTCTTC

V gene: TRBV3-1/TRBV3-2
CDR3 length: 15
J gene: TRBJ2-3
clone size: NA
D gene: TRBD2
CDR3 protein: CASSPGLGGADTQYF
CDR3 DNA: TGTGCCAGCAGCCCGGGACTAGGAGGAGCAGATACGCAGTATTTT

V gene: TRBV3-1/TRBV3-2
CDR3 length: 13
J gene: TRBJ2-7
clone size: NA
D gene: TRBD2
CDR3 protein: CASSQSGGTEQYF
CDR3 DNA: TGTGCCAGCAGCCAAAGCGGGGGAACGGAGCAGTACTTC

V gene: TRBV28
CDR3 length: 13
J gene: TRBJ2-2
clone size: NA
D gene: TRBD2
CDR3 protein: CASRRGGIGELFF
CDR3 DNA: TGTGCCAGCAGGCGGGGGGGGATCGGGGAGCTGTTTTTT